This is a list of T cell receptor beta chains from one sample in a study of shared clonotypes between healthy human individuals. TCRdb's copy holds only in-frame clones and misses some; the assay was immunoSEQ multiplex PCR. The sample lists approximately 1,000,000 clones; around 77% were seen once. Material: memory CD4+ T cells from PBMCs. All receptors derive from a man younger than 35 in good health. Some clones in this sample may be carry-over from other donors' samples. CDR3s include the opening cysteine and the closing phenylalanine or tryptophan. The D gene is left open where the match is weak. Some rows mark clone size as missing; the rest say once, few, many or name a class of expanded clone.

TRBJ1-2 | TRBD1 | TRBV5-4 | - | TGTGCCAGCAGCCCGACCGACAGGGGTACCCATGGCTACACCTTC | CASSPTDRGTHGYTF
TRBJ2-5 | TRBD2 | TRBV7-3 | - | TGTGCCAGCAGCCCGGGACTATCCATAGGGACCCAGTACTTC | CASSPGLSIGTQYF
TRBJ2-2 | - | TRBV5-4 | - | TGTGCCAGCAGCTTGGGGGGGCTAGCGGCTACCACCGGGGAGCTGTTTTTT | CASSLGGLAATTGELFF
TRBJ2-5 | - | TRBV6-8 | - | TGTGCCAGCATCCATTCCCGGGACTCCTGTGAGGAGACCCAGTACTTC | CASIHSRDSCEETQYF
TRBJ2-1 | TRBD2 | TRBV7-9 | - | TGTGCCAGCAGCTTGGAGGGGACTAGCGGCAATGAGCAGTTCTTC | CASSLEGTSGNEQFF
TRBJ2-7 | - | TRBV18 | - | TGTGCCAGCTCACGGCTGGCTGGGGACTCCTACGAGCAGTACTTC | CASSRLAGDSYEQYF
TRBJ1-1 | - | TRBV21-1 | few | TGTGCCAGCAGCCTGTCCGGGACAGAAAACACTGAAGCTTTCTTT | CASSLSGTENTEAFF
TRBJ2-7 | TRBD2 | TRBV27 | - | TGTGCCAGCAGTCCACCCTACGGGAGGGCCCTCCACGAGCAGTACTTC | CASSPPYGRALHEQYF
TRBJ1-1 | - | TRBV18 | - | TGTGCCAGCTCACCACGATTAGGAGGCAACACTGAAGCTTTCTTT | CASSPRLGGNTEAFF
TRBJ1-2 | - | TRBV5-1 | - | TGCGCCAGCAGCGCTGACGGAAAGAACTATGGCTACACCTTC | CASSADGKNYGYTF
TRBJ2-1 | TRBD2 | TRBV28 | - | TGTGCCAGCAGTCCCCTGGGACTAGCGTTAGGAAATGAGCAGTTCTTC | CASSPLGLALGNEQFF
TRBJ1-1 | - | TRBV5-1 | - | TGCGCCAGCAGCTTGGAAAATAACGAAGCTTTCTTT | CASSLENNEAFF
TRBJ2-5 | - | TRBV7-8 | - | TGTGCCAGCAGCTTAGTGGGCAGGGGAGAGACCCAGTACTTC | CASSLVGRGETQYF
TRBJ2-7 | - | TRBV7-8 | - | TGTGCCAGCAGCTGGGGGGACGAGCAGTACTTC | CASSWGDEQYF
TRBJ1-2 | - | TRBV5-1 | - | TGCGCCAGCAGCCAGGCCGGGGTTACAGGCGGCTACACCTTC | CASSQAGVTGGYTF
TRBJ2-7 | - | TRBV5-4 | - | TGTGCCAGCAGCTCCAACAGCTACGAGCAGTACTTC | CASSSNSYEQYF
TRBJ2-1 | TRBD2 | TRBV9 | - | TGTGCCAGCAGTGATCGGACTAGCGGGCTAAGCTCCTACAATGAGCAGTTCTTC | CASSDRTSGLSSYNEQFF
TRBJ2-4 | TRBD1 | TRBV27 | - | TGTGCCAGCAGTTTATTAAGGACAGGGAATGAGGCCAAAAACATTCAGTACTTC | CASSLLRTGNEAKNIQYF
TRBJ2-1 | TRBD2 | TRBV18 | - | TGTGCCAGCTCACCACTAGCGGGAGGGTACAATGAGCAGTTCTTC | CASSPLAGGYNEQFF
TRBJ1-4 | - | TRBV5-1 | few | TGCGCCAGCAGCTCAGAAACGGCACATGAAAAACTGTTTTTT | CASSSETAHEKLFF
TRBJ2-1 | - | TRBV7-2 | few | TGTGCCAGCAGCCCGCGTGGACCTAGCGAGCAGTTCTTC | CASSPRGPSEQFF
TRBJ1-2 | - | TRBV5-6 | many | TGTGCCAGCCTAGCGGTAGGGCAGGAGTATGGCTACACCTTC | CASLAVGQEYGYTF
TRBJ2-7 | TRBD2 | TRBV6-1 | - | TGTGCCAGCGGACTAGCGGAATACTACGAGCAGTACTTC | CASGLAEYYEQYF
TRBJ1-1 | TRBD1 | TRBV18 | - | TGTGCCAGCTCACCGGGACAGACGCGCACTGAAGCTTTCTTT | CASSPGQTRTEAFF
TRBJ2-7 | TRBD2 | TRBV10-3 | - | TGTGCCATCAGTGACAACACGGGGAGGGGTACCTACGAGCAGTACTTC | CAISDNTGRGTYEQYF
TRBJ2-7 | - | TRBV5-6 | - | TGTGCCAGCAGCCGAAGGGGTTCCGAGCAGTACTTC | CASSRRGSEQYF
TRBJ1-2 | - | TRBV5-1 | few | TGCGCCAGCAGCTTGGGCGGTAACTATGGCTACACCTTC | CASSLGGNYGYTF
TRBJ2-7 | - | TRBV5-1 | - | TGCGCCAGCAGCTTGTTAGCGAACTACGAGCAGTACTTC | CASSLLANYEQYF
TRBJ1-5 | - | TRBV15 | - | TGTGCCACCAGCACAGACAGGAATCAGCCCCAGCATTTT | CATSTDRNQPQHF
TRBJ2-3 | - | TRBV7-2 | - | TGTGCCAGCAGCTTAACACAGCTCACAGATACGCAGTATTTT | CASSLTQLTDTQYF
TRBJ2-5 | TRBD1 | TRBV5-1 | - | TGCGCCAGCAGCTTATTGTCCGGGACAGAAGAGACCCAGTACTTC | CASSLLSGTEETQYF
TRBJ2-3 | - | TRBV20-1 | - | TGCAGTGCGGGGGGTACGCAGTATTTT | CSAGGTQYF
TRBJ2-5 | - | TRBV11-1 | - | TGTGCCAGCAGCTTAGGGGCCTTTCCGGGAGAGACCCAGTACTTC | CASSLGAFPGETQYF
TRBJ2-6 | - | TRBV7-9 | few | TGTGCCAGCAGCTCCGAGGCCAACGTCCTGACTTTC | CASSSEANVLTF
TRBJ2-1 | - | TRBV5-4 | - | TGTGCCAGCAGCGCCACCCCAGGACTCAATGAGCAGTTCTTC | CASSATPGLNEQFF
TRBJ2-7 | - | TRBV5-1 | - | TGCGCCAGCAGCTCCCTTAGCGGTTACGAGCAGTACTTC | CASSSLSGYEQYF
TRBJ2-7 | TRBD2 | TRBV6-5 | - | TGTGCCAGCACCGCCGGGACTAGGGCTACGGAGCAGTACTTC | CASTAGTRATEQYF
TRBJ2-3 | - | TRBV5-1 | - | TGCGCCAGCAGCTTGTCCCCCAGCACAGATACGCAGTATTTT | CASSLSPSTDTQYF
TRBJ1-3 | - | TRBV2 | - | TGTGCCAGCAGTCCCACCCTCCCTCCTGGAAACACCATATATTTT | CASSPTLPPGNTIYF
TRBJ2-5 | TRBD1 | TRBV7-2 | - | TGTGCCAGCAGCTTAGCCGGGACAGGGAGGGAGACCCAGTACTTC | CASSLAGTGRETQYF
TRBJ2-7 | TRBD2 | TRBV11-2 | once | TGTGCCAGCAGCTCAGGGTCGACTAGCGGAACCTACGAGCAGTACTTC | CASSSGSTSGTYEQYF
TRBJ1-2 | - | TRBV7-9 | - | TGTGCCAGCAGCCCCCGGGCCAACCTTGGGGTCTCCGGTAACTATGGCTACACCTTC | CASSPRANLGVSGNYGYTF
TRBJ2-5 | TRBD2 | TRBV29-1 | - | TGCAGCGTTGAGCGCGGGAGTGGAGAGACCCAGTACTTC | CSVERGSGETQYF
TRBJ1-2 | - | TRBV18 | - | TGTGCCAGCTCGTCCACAACGGTCCGTGGCTACACCTTC | CASSSTTVRGYTF
TRBJ1-2 | - | TRBV6-5 | - | TGTGCCAGCACCCCCTCGGGGATCAGCTCATATGGCTACACCTTC | CASTPSGISSYGYTF
TRBJ1-2 | TRBD1 | TRBV2 | - | TGTGCCAGCGCTCCCGGGACAGGGGGTATAATCTATGGCTACACCTTC | CASAPGTGGIIYGYTF
TRBJ2-2 | - | TRBV9 | - | TGTGCCAGCAGCGTAATAGCTTCCGGGGAGCTGTTTTTT | CASSVIASGELFF
TRBJ1-5 | TRBD1 | TRBV18 | once | TGTGCCAGCTCACCCAAGGACAGGGGAAATCAGCCCCAGCATTTT | CASSPKDRGNQPQHF
TRBJ1-5 | TRBD1 | TRBV30 | - | TGTGCCTGGAGCCAGGGGGACAATCAGCCCCAGCATTTT | CAWSQGDNQPQHF
TRBJ1-5 | - | TRBV7-2 | - | TGTGCCAGCAGCTTAGTGTGGCAGACCAATCAGCCCCAGCATTTT | CASSLVWQTNQPQHF
TRBJ2-7 | - | TRBV11-1 | - | TGTGCCAGCAGCAGTACAGCCTACGAGCAGTACTTC | CASSSTAYEQYF
TRBJ2-2 | TRBD1 | TRBV5-1 | - | TGCGCCAGCAGCTTACAGGGGAGCACCGGGGAGCTGTTTTTT | CASSLQGSTGELFF
TRBJ1-1 | - | TRBV29-1 | - | TGCAGCGTTGTCTCCGCAAGGGGAGCTTTCTTT | CSVVSARGAFF
TRBJ1-1 | - | TRBV28 | few | TGTGCCAGCAGTATATCTACCCCGGGGGCCACTGAAGCTTTCTTT | CASSISTPGATEAFF
TRBJ2-1 | - | TRBV7-9 | - | TGTGCCAGCAGCTTAGGGCGGTGGGGCTACAATGAGCAGTTCTTC | CASSLGRWGYNEQFF
TRBJ2-1 | TRBD2 | TRBV7-9 | few | TGTGCCAGCAGCTTACTTTCTAGCGGGAGCTATGAGCAGTTCTTC | CASSLLSSGSYEQFF
TRBJ1-1 | - | TRBV28 | - | TGTGCCAGCAGTTTGGTAGCCCTTGGGACTGAAGCTTTCTTT | CASSLVALGTEAFF
TRBJ1-2 | - | TRBV27 | - | TGTGCCAGCAGGCAGGACAGATCCTATGGCTACACCTTC | CASRQDRSYGYTF
TRBJ1-2 | - | TRBV7-2 | - | TGTGCCAGCAGCCCAGAGGGGCTGGGCCAATGGGCTTATGGCTACACCTTC | CASSPEGLGQWAYGYTF
TRBJ1-1 | TRBD1 | TRBV20-1 | few | TGCAGTGCTCTGGCTGGGACAGCTACCTTCTTT | CSALAGTATFF